This record covers a single T cell receptor (beta chain). This sample was taken from a study of OX40 agonist ivuxolimab in advanced cancers. Libraries were prepared by immunoSEQ multiplex PCR; TCRdb keeps only in-frame clonotypes and omits some of them. The sample carries fewer than 65,000 clones, more than 85% recorded once. The CDR3 spans 14 residues. The V segment lost 5 bases and the J segment 1 base; nucleotides outside the gene matches: 3. Germline values: CDR1 SEHNR, CDR2 FQNEAQ (reference sequence). This receptor was taken from an adult with an advanced solid tumor such as melanoma, head and neck, liver or kidney cancer. V usage is TRBV7-9 and J usage is TRBJ2-3; 7 nucleotides agree with TRBD1. Sequences were derived from CD4+ or CD8+ T cells sorted from blood, sampled in a trial of the OX40 agonist ivuxolimab. CDR3 in DNA: TGTGCCAGCAGCCCCGGGACAGGCACAGATACGCAGTATTTT. Protein product: CASSPGTGTDTQYF.